The source of this TCR beta chain is a study of OX40 agonist ivuxolimab in advanced cancers. The germline V gene has CDR1 SGHDT and CDR2 YYEEEE. The CDR3 is 16 amino acids. V trimming: 4 bases; J trimming: 5 bases; junction bases outside the gene matches: 9. TCRdb's copy holds only in-frame clones and misses some; the assay was immunoSEQ multiplex PCR. The data hold approximately 52,000 clones, with 85% to 95% observed a single time. This clonotype was obtained from an adult with an advanced solid tumor such as melanoma, head and neck, liver or kidney cancer. The specimen comprised CD4+ or CD8+ T cells sorted from blood, sampled in a trial of the OX40 agonist ivuxolimab. This chain joins TRBV5-6 and TRBJ2-3; 11 bases fit TRBD1. CDR3 protein: CASSLVWTGGLDTQYF. The DNA of the CDR3 is TGTGCCAGCAGCCTAGTGTGGACAGGGGGCTTAGATACGCAGTATTTT.